Listed below are T cell receptor beta chains from one sample, sequenced in a study of T cells expressing NK-cell markers. Reprocessing the 5' RACE reads, TCRdb reports a single entry for every CDR3 protein and omits DNA. This repertoire includes 500,000 to 600,000 distinct CDR3 sequences. Sequenced material: blood T cells: a sorted CD56 or NKG2C T cell subset, CD4+ or CD8+ T cells, or bulk PBMC T cells (not recorded which). The receptors shown here come from a man aged 18 to 30 in good health. Both conserved end residues are part of each CDR3.

V gene	J gene	CDR3 protein
TRBV7-9	TRBJ2-2	CASSFVQPGELFF
TRBV5-6	TRBJ1-5	CASSLFRGGNQPQHF
TRBV21-1	TRBJ2-5	CASSFRQGIETQYF
TRBV5-6	TRBJ2-7	CASSTRRTGSYEQYF
TRBV10-3	TRBJ2-5	CAIGAGVPETQYF
TRBV12-3/TRBV12-4	TRBJ1-5	CASRAGQGHQPQHF
TRBV5-1	TRBJ2-7	CASSSTGGNYEQYF
TRBV20-1	TRBJ2-7	CSAPRRLYEQYF
TRBV5-1	TRBJ2-7	CASSLWGTVYEQYF
TRBV24-1	TRBJ1-5	CATSDTGFGGNQPQHF
TRBV15	TRBJ2-5	CATSKGGGLKETQYF
TRBV19	TRBJ2-7	CASSMPGTGGGEQYF
TRBV7-2	TRBJ2-2	CASSLGVGGEAGELFF
TRBV29-1	TRBJ2-1	CSVESASGRFEQFF
TRBV10-3	TRBJ2-2	CAISETGGKNTGELFF
TRBV6-5	TRBJ1-1	CASSWDRRGAEAFF
TRBV5-5	TRBJ2-1	CASSLNLGQGADEQFF
TRBV6-5	TRBJ2-1	CASSYPRTGVNEQFF
TRBV29-1	TRBJ2-1	CSQGGGPSSEQFF
TRBV2	TRBJ2-7	CASSDRRGVPYEQYF
TRBV5-1	TRBJ2-4	CASTGTPGQGKAKNIQYF
TRBV12-3/TRBV12-4	TRBJ2-2	CASSRTRGNTGELFF
TRBV7-9	TRBJ1-1	CASSARNGQVSEAFF
TRBV13	TRBJ2-7	CASSLPNGTRFGEQYF
TRBV5-1	TRBJ2-3	CASSFRTSGITDTQYF
TRBV2	TRBJ2-7	CASSYNRDAYKPFDEQYF
TRBV12-3/TRBV12-4	TRBJ2-2	CASSQTGAVTGELFF
TRBV30	TRBJ2-7	CAWTDDLYEQYF